Presented here are 19 T cell receptor beta chains from one specimen sequenced in a study of T cell repertoires in cytomegalovirus infection (dated by TCRdb to about 2019). These receptors lack a known antigen. The run used an Illumina HiSeq 1500. TCRdb redid the processing of the public reads, applying fastp at Q25 and MiXCR, and retained in-frame beta chains. Rows merge per CDR3 protein into single entries with the most common DNA and genes. This sample is represented by some 800,000 distinct CDR3 sequences; roughly 29% of them were singletons. The top ten hold about 12% of the sample. The treatment or condition label corresponds to: in vitro stimulation with specific CMV peptide epitopes to enrich CMV-specific T cells. Sample: cultured CD8+ T cells from PBMCs, taken from culture after CMV antigen stimulation. Source of these receptors: a human donor in good health (CMV status not recorded). Some clones in this sample may be carry-over from other donors' samples.

In its sample, this clonotype was seen a few times. The CDR3 is CASSGRGNSPLHF. In DNA, the CDR3 is TGTGCCAGCAGTGGACGGGGGAATTCACCCCTCCACTTT. V gene TRBV6-6 combines with J gene TRBJ1-6; the D gene is possibly TRBD1 (5 bases). The CDR3 length is 13 residues. Per germline, CDR1 MNHNY and CDR2 SVGAGI (reference sequence). Trimming took 5 bases from V and 7 from J, leaving 9 bases between them.

V is TRBV10-3 and J is TRBJ1-2; 8 bases agree with TRBD1. V was clipped by 4 bases and J by 3 bases; unmatched bases: 7. Germline CDR1 ENHRY, CDR2 SYGVKD. This CDR3 has 15 amino acids. DNA of the CDR3: TGTGCCATCAGTGCCCCGGACAGGGAGGACTATGGCTACACCTTC. This encodes CAISAPDREDYGYTF.

Worth noting for this clonotype: A read error is possible here, since a much larger clone lies one base away. The rearrangement joins TRBV7-2 to TRBJ2-3; D not resolved. CDR1 is SGHTA and CDR2 is FQGNSA in the germline V gene. Deletions cut 5 bases from V and 8 bases from J, with 11 bases between. The CDR3 has 12 amino acids. The CDR3 loop is CASSDDLLTQYF. CDR3 nucleotides: TGTGCCAGCAGCGACGACCTGCTTACGCAGTATTTT.

V usage is TRBV12-3 or TRBV12-4 and J usage is TRBJ1-1, with 9 nucleotides matching TRBD1. The CDR3 is made up of 16 amino acids. Trimming removed 3 bases from V and 4 bases from J; junction bases left unmatched: 9. The CDR3 reads CASSFILQGASTEAFF. CDR3 coding DNA: TGTGCCAGCAGTTTCATCCTACAGGGGGCGAGCACTGAAGCTTTCTTT.

The chain combines TRBV5-5 with TRBJ2-7; 10 bases are a match to TRBD1. The germline V gene has CDR1 SGHKS and CDR2 YYEKEE (reference sequence). V lost 4 bases and J lost 4; bases outside the gene matches: 8. The CDR3 is 15 residues long. The DNA of the CDR3 is TGTGCCAGCAGCCAGAGACAGGGGGCTATTTACGAGCAGTACTTC. This translates into CASSQRQGAIYEQYF.

The genes are TRBV6-2 or TRBV6-3 and TRBJ2-2; 11 bases are a match to TRBD1. Germline values: CDR1 MNHEY, CDR2 SVGEGT. Trimming cost V 6 bases and J 6 bases; bases outside gene matches: 6. The CDR3 spans 15 residues. CDR3 amino acids: CASSYPGQGAGELFF. The DNA of the CDR3 is TGTGCCAGCAGCTACCCGGGACAGGGGGCCGGGGAGCTGTTTTTT.

This clonotype showed up just a few times. The chain links TRBV10-3 to TRBJ2-2; TRBD2 is a possible D gene (6 bases). The germline V gene encodes CDR1 ENHRY and CDR2 SYGVKD. Between the trimmed V and J ends, which lost 6 bases and 6 bases, there was a span of 8 bases. This CDR3 has 12 amino acids. DNA of the CDR3: TGTGCCATCAGGCGGGAAGCCGGGGAGCTGTTTTTT. Translation gives CAIRREAGELFF.

Of note for this clonotype: A much larger clone differs from this one at a single base, so this may be a read error. The CDR3, as DNA: TGTTCCAGCAGCTGGCGGGGCTCCTACAATGAGCAGTTCTTC. Amino acid sequence: CSSSWRGSYNEQFF. V gene TRBV7-2 combines with J gene TRBJ2-1, with D tentatively TRBD2 (6 bases). Germline V gene sequence: CDR1 SGHTA, CDR2 FQGNSA. This CDR3 is 14 amino acids long.

The J gene is TRBJ1-3, the V gene TRBV7-9; D possibly corresponds to TRBD1 (5 bases). The V end lost 10 bases, the J end lost 0 bases, and 13 bases lay between the germline ends. The CDR3 length is 14 residues. Germline V CDR1 and CDR2: SEHNR, FQNEAQ (reference sequence). In nucleotides, the CDR3 is TGTGCCATAGCGGACACCAACTCTGGAAACACCATATATTTT. Protein: CAIADTNSGNTIYF.

Ten or more counts support this clonotype. The CDR3 protein is CASSHITGRPYNEQFF. In DNA form, the CDR3 reads TGTGCCAGCAGCCATATAACGGGCCGTCCCTACAATGAGCAGTTCTTC. The chain is built from TRBV7-2 and TRBJ2-1; D call uncertain. CDR1 is SGHTA, CDR2 FQGNSA, per germline. The ends were cut back, 5 bases at V and 2 bases at J, with 16 bases in the middle. The CDR3 consists of 16 residues. The variable domain in full, completed from reference TRBV7-2 and TRBJ2-1, reads GAGVSQSPSNKVTEKGKDVELRCDPISGHTALYWYRQSLGQGLEFLIYFQGNSAPDKSGLPSDRFSAERTGGSVSTLTIQRTQQEDSAVYLCASSHITGRPYNEQFFGPGTRLTVL.

This clonotype has a handful of counts. The rearrangement joins TRBV6-2 or TRBV6-3 to TRBJ2-3; no clear D. This CDR3 spans 12 amino acids. The germline V gene encodes CDR1 MNHEY and CDR2 SVGEGT. V lost 6 bases and J lost 3, with 7 bases in between. This CDR3 reads CASSGVTDTQYF. The DNA of the CDR3 is TGTGCCAGCAGCGGTGTAACAGATACGCAGTATTTT.

V and J are TRBV4-1 and TRBJ1-1; D unresolved. Germline V gene sequence: CDR1 MGHRA, CDR2 YSYEKL. The CDR3 consists of 12 residues. The germline V and J ends were trimmed by 0 bases and 8 bases, with 7 bases remaining between them. CDR3 sequence reads: CASSQDLLEAFF. CDR3 bases: TGCGCCAGCAGCCAAGATCTCCTCGAAGCTTTCTTT.

This chain joins TRBV10-3 and TRBJ2-5, with TRBD2 matching over 12 bases. Germline loops: CDR1 ENHRY, CDR2 SYGVKD. After removal of 2 bases from V and 5 bases from J, the junction contained 6 bases not matched to a gene. The CDR3 has 16 amino acids. This CDR3 is CAISESRLAGDETQYF. CDR3 coding DNA: TGTGCCATCAGTGAGAGCCGACTAGCGGGGGACGAGACCCAGTACTTC.

The V and J genes are TRBV28 and TRBJ2-7, with D tentatively TRBD1 (5 bases). Trimming removed 5 bases from V and 6 bases from J, with 11 bases in between. The CDR3 has 12 amino acids. Germline lookup yields CDR1 MDHEN and CDR2 SYDVKM. This CDR3 is CASSEQGLEQYV. The CDR3 coding sequence is TGTGCCAGCAGTGAGCAGGGTCTCGAGCAGTACGTC.

The chain recombines TRBV29-1 with TRBJ2-1; 9 nucleotides agree with TRBD2. The CDR3 contains 14 residues. V dropped 3 bases and J dropped 10; count of bases not matched to a gene: 10. Germline assignment: CDR1 SQVTM and CDR2 ANQGSEA. The CDR3 loop reads CSVDGLAGPREQFF. The CDR3 DNA reads as TGCAGCGTTGATGGCCTAGCGGGGCCCAGAGAGCAGTTCTTC.

In the case of this clonotype: One end of the junction fails to match germline, which may point to a read error. The DNA for the CDR3 is TGTGTCAGCTCCCGGACTAGCTCCGTCTACGAGCAGTACTTC. It yields the protein CVSSRTSSVYEQYF. This chain links TRBV3-1 with TRBJ2-7, with TRBD2 identical over 8 bases. Germline CDR1 LGHDT, CDR2 YNNKEL (reference sequence). CDR3 size: 14 residues.

Ten or more counts support this clonotype. The chain recombines TRBV7-6 with TRBJ2-4; 8 bases fit TRBD1. V lost 5 bases to trimming and J lost 5 bases; unmatched junction nucleotides: 5. There are 14 residues in the CDR3. Germline V lookup: CDR1 SGHVS, CDR2 FNYEAQ. The CDR3 reads CASSPGQGENIQYF. CDR3 nucleotides: TGTGCCAGCAGCCCCGGACAGGGAGAAAACATTCAGTACTTC.

This clonotype was detected only once. The chain has TRBV19 and TRBJ1-1; possible D gene TRBD1, 6 bases. V lost 7 bases, J lost 8 bases, and 17 bases lay in between. The CDR3 spans 13 residues. CDR1 LNHDA and CDR2 SQIVND come from the germline V gene (reference sequence). The CDR3 DNA sequence: TGTGCCAGTATTTTAGGGGGGGCGAGCGAAGCTTTCTTT. Protein sequence: CASILGGASEAFF.

A few counts support this clonotype. This sequence joins TRBV4-2 and TRBJ2-1; D not resolved. Germline V gives CDR1 LGHNA, CDR2 YNFKEQ. V lost 0 bases and J lost 5, with 17 bases in between. The CDR3 contains 17 residues. The CDR3 reads CASSQDDRSYRNNEQFF. The CDR3 bases are TGTGCCAGCAGCCAAGATGATCGGTCATACCGAAACAATGAGCAGTTCTTC.